The T cell receptor beta chain described here comes from a study of blood T cell repertoires in COVID-19. Study information: T cells, B-cell-depleted T cells, or PBMCs supplied cDNA or gDNA.

Authors' processing steps: How many nucleated cells were present was estimated from reference gene primer amplification. This table comes from immunoSEQ multiplex PCR, and its TCRdb copy is limited to in-frame clones, with some not included. The DNA was the basis for D and trimming; V, J and clone size are from that table. This table has approximately 120,000 clones, around three quarters appearing once. This clonotype originated in a man aged 40-49 years with active or convalescent COVID-19. The source material was peripheral blood.

CDR3 bases: TGTGCCAGTAGTCAGAGTAGGGGACTGTACAATGAGCAGTTCTTC. It encodes CASSQSRGLYNEQFF. The rearrangement uses TRBV19 and TRBJ2-1; perhaps TRBD2 as D (6 bases). V was pared by 5 bases and J by 4 bases, with 15 bases between. Germline V gene sequence: CDR1 LNHDA, CDR2 SQIVND (reference sequence). CDR3 length: 15 residues.